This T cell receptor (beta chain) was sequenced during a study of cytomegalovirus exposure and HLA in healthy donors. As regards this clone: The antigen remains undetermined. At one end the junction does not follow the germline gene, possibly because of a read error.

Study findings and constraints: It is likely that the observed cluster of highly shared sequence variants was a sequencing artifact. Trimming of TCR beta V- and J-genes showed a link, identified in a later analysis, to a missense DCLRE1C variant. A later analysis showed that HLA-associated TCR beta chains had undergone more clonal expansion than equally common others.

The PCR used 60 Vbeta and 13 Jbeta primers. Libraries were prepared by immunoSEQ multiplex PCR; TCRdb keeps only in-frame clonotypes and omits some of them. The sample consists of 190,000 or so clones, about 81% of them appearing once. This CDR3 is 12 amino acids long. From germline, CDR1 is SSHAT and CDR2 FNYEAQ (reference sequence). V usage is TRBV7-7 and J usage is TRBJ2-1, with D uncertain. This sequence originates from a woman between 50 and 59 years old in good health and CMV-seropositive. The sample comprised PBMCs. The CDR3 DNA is TGTGCTAGCAGCTCAGAGGACAATGAGCAGTTCTTC. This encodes CASSSEDNEQFF.